This TCR beta chain was identified during a study of blood T cell repertoires in COVID-19. Whole-study context: Acute and convalescent COVID-19 specimens originated in the United States, Italy and Spain.

V lost 4 bases and J 2 bases, leaving 5 bases between the germline ends. The germline gives CDR1 SNHLY, CDR2 FYNNEI. The CDR3 consists of 12 residues. Measured with immunoSEQ multiplex PCR; TCRdb has only the in-frame clones, and not every one. The sample carries over 250,000 clones, about 90% recorded once. Assignment of participants to cohorts was predicated upon participant-reported clinical history. The receptor's source is a woman aged 60-75 years who had recovered from COVID-19. The source material was PBMCs or T cells enriched from blood (not recorded which). The gene calls are TRBV2 and TRBJ2-5; D not certain. The CDR3 DNA is TGTGCCAGCAGTGGGAGACAAGAGACCCAGTACTTC. It yields the protein CASSGRQETQYF.